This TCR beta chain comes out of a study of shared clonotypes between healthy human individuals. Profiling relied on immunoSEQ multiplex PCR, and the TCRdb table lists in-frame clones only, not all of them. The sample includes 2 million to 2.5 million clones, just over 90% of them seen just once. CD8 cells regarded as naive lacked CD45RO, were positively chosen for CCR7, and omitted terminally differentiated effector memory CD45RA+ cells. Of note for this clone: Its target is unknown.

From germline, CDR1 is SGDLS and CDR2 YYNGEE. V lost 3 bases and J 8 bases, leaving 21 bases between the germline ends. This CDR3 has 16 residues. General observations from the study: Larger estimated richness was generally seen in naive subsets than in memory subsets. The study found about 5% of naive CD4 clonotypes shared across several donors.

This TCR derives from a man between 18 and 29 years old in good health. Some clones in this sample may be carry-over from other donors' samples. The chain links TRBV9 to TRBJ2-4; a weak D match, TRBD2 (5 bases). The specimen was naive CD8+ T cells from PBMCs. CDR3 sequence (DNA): TGTGCCAGCAGCGAGGGCCCGCGGCCGGGGTGGGACATTCAGTACTTC. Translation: CASSEGPRPGWDIQYF.